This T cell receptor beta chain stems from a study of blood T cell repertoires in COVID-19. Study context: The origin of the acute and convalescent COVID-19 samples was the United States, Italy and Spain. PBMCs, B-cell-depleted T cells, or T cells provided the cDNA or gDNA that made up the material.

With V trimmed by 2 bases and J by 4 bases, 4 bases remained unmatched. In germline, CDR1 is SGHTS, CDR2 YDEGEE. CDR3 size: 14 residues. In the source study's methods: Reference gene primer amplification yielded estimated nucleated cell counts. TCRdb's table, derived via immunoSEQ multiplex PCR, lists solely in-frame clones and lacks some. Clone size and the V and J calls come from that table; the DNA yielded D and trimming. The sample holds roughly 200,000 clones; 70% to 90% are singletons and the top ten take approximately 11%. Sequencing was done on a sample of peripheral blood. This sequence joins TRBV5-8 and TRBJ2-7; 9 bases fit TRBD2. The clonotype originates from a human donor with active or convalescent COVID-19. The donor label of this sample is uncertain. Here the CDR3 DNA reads TGTGCCAGCAGCTTAGCGGGAGGAAAGTACGAGCAGTACTTC. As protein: CASSLAGGKYEQYF. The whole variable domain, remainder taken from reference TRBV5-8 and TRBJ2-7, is EAGVTQSPTHLIKTRGQQATLRCSPISGHTSVYWYQQALGLGLQFLLWYDEGEERNRGNFPPRFSGRQFPNYSSELNVNALELEDSALYLCASSLAGGKYEQYFGPGTRLTVT.